This entry is about one T cell receptor beta chain. Its cognate antigen has yet to be identified. No qualities accompany the bases; no much larger clone lies one base away. The germline V gene encodes CDR1 SGHNT and CDR2 YYREEE (reference sequence). The trim is 0 bases for V and 1 base for J, with a gap of 13 bases between the germline ends. The CDR3 holds 16 amino acids from the cysteine to the phenylalanine. Only the CDR3 portion is preserved as DNA: 48 bases, with reading frame beginning at the first base. The method was the immunoSEQ multiplex PCR assay. The paper's processing steps were these. Preprocessing removed nonproductive sequences and CDR3s not starting with C, not ending with F or W, or shorter than 7 amino acids. Antigen-specific clonotypes were called with the MANAFEST web app on the basis of expansion relative to the reference and to other culture wells. A clone was considered positive if significant expansion relative to the reference culture was observed in 2 of 3 replicate wells at an FDR below 0.05. A further requirement for positive clones was significant expansion compared with all other tandem wells, along with an odds ratio above 5. CDR3 homology was quantified as pairwise Levenshtein distance, calculated with the stringdist R package after three terminal residues were trimmed from each end. The source is immuneACCESS, and TCRdb retained only in-frame sequences with V and J called. Part of the clones is not carried over; for the studies checked, unresolved V genes explain less than half of this, and the remainder is unexplained. V, J and clone size were drawn from that table, and D and trimming were deduced from the DNA. The sample table holds tens of thousands of clones, of which roughly 70% were seen once. More than 15% of the sample is taken by the ten largest.

This specimen belongs to a study of CD4 T cells in relation to SARS-CoV-2 and coronaviruses listed by TCRdb under 2021. About the investigation overall: The ViraFEST assay cultured PBMCs with antigen for roughly 11 days, then sequenced TCR beta CDR3s to find antigen-specific clonal expansions. An HIV-1 Nef peptide pool or a no-peptide culture served as the negative reference condition. Patient-derived lymphoblastoid cell lines were used to map the HLA restriction of shared crossreactive spike epitopes. The study assessed, at the TCR clonotype level, memory CD4+ T cell crossreactivity between SARS-CoV-2 and common cold coronavirus spike proteins. The Adaptive Biotechnologies TCR-sequencing kit was used to sequence samples from a few pre-COVID donors and the naive versus memory experiments, whereas other data were Illumina-based. Expansion assays from other donors in the study were sequenced with a different, Illumina-based TCR-beta assay.

The full study reports these points: No donor contributed both pre-pandemic and post-infection samples, which limited tracing the source of pre-existing responses. Significantly weaker SARS-CoV-2-driven expansion was shown by crossreactive clones than by monoreactive clones, consistent with antigenic imprinting. Small numbers of patients and of tested TCRs limited the study. In about 61% of donors, memory CD4+ clonotypes turned up that crossrecognized SARS-CoV-2 and at least one common cold coronavirus spike. Because the crossreactivity analysis focused on spike protein, crossreactivity against other viral proteins was not assessed.

CD4+ T cells from unexposed donors were collected before the COVID-19 pandemic (2011-2018). Following 10 days of culture, the EasySep CD4+ T cell isolation kit was used to isolate CD4+ T cells. As cell number allowed, CD4+ T cells from unexposed donors were tested for reactivity to SARS-CoV-2 S and N and to four common cold coronavirus spike pools. PBMCs were cultured at 1.5 million to 2 million per well in IMDM supplemented with around 5.1% human AB serum and about 9 IU/ml IL-2. Half of the culture medium was replaced with fresh IL-2-containing medium on days 3 and 7. In general, triplicate replicate wells were used for every peptide culture condition. Leukapheresis product for the unexposed donors was bought commercially. Ficoll-Paque PLUS gradient centrifugation was used to isolate PBMCs from either whole blood or leukapheresis product. The PBMCs went either fresh into the expansion assay or into cryopreservation at -140 degrees C. The QIAamp Micro DNA Kit was used to extract genomic DNA from the CD4+ T cells.

This chain is built from TRBV5-4 and TRBJ1-1, with TRBD1 perhaps the D gene, on 5 matching bases. This receptor was identified in a human donor in good health. Source material: CD4+ T cells from PBMCs, cultured in vitro. The encoded CDR3 is CASSLVGAGPNTEAFF. The DNA is TGTGCCAGCAGCTTGGTCGGGGCGGGACCGAACACTGAAGCTTTCTTT.